This T cell receptor (beta chain) was sequenced for a study of blood T cell repertoires in COVID-19. This clone has only one observation. Per germline, CDR1 MNHEY and CDR2 SVGEGT. Trimming cost V 2 bases and J 5 bases, with 9 bases left between them. This CDR3 is 13 amino acids long. Libraries were prepared by immunoSEQ multiplex PCR; TCRdb keeps only in-frame clonotypes and omits some of them. The sample yields 150,000 to 190,000 clones, 84% seen once. Material: PBMCs or T cells enriched from blood (not recorded which). V and J are TRBV6-2 or TRBV6-3 and TRBJ1-1; D ambiguous. This sequence originates from a middle-aged man who had recovered from COVID-19. CDR3 residues: CASSYTVRTEAFF. The CDR3 nucleotides read TGTGCCAGCAGTTACACCGTGAGGACTGAAGCTTTCTTT.